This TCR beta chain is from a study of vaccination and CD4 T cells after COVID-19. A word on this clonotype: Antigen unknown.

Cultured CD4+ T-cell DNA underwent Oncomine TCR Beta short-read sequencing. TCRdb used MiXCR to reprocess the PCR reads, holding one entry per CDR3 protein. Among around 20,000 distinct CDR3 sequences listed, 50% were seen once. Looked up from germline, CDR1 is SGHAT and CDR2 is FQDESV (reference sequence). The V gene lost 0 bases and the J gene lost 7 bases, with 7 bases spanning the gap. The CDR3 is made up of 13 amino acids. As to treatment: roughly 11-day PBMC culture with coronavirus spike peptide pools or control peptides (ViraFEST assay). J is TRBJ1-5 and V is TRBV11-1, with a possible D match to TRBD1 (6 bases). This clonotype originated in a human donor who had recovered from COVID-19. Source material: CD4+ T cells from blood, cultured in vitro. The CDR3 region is CASSLADRQPQHF. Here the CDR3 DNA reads TGTGCCAGCAGCTTAGCCGACAGGCAGCCCCAGCATTTT.